What follows are 5 T cell receptor beta chains derived from one specimen sequenced in a study of cytomegalovirus exposure and HLA in healthy donors (dated by TCRdb to about 2017). Library preparation was by the immunoSEQ multiplex PCR assay. The multiplex PCR relied on a mix of 60 forward primers for TCR Vbeta segments and 13 reverse primers for TCR Jbeta segments. The table comes from immuneACCESS by way of TCRdb, which keeps in-frame sequences with V and J called. Part of the clones is missing from these tables; in studies checked, under half for an unresolved V gene and the rest for unknown reasons. This sample holds 150,000 to 200,000 clones; about 83% were observed only once. Jointly, the top ten make up approximately 5.4% of the sample. The sample was PBMCs. These receptors were obtained from a woman in her thirties in good health and CMV-seropositive.

V is TRBV7-9 and J is TRBJ2-5; no clear D. Germline-derived CDR1 and CDR2 are SEHNR and FQNEAQ (reference sequence). V lost 2 bases and J 1 base, leaving 8 bases between the germline ends. This CDR3 has 14 amino acids. CDR3 sequence: CASSLTSGQETQYF. CDR3 DNA: TGTGCCAGCAGCTTAACGTCCGGCCAAGAGACCCAGTACTTC. Full variable domain (missing parts from reference TRBV7-9 and TRBJ2-5): DTGVSQNPRHKITKRGQNVTFRCDPISEHNRLYWYRQTLGQGPEFLTYFQNEAQLEKSRLLSDRFSAERPKGSFSTLEIQRTEQGDSAMYLCASSLTSGQETQYFGPGTRLLVL.

This clone was detected once. This chain joins TRBV5-4 and TRBJ1-4, with unresolved D. Deletions cut 1 base from V and 8 bases from J, with 12 bases between. There are 14 residues in the CDR3. From germline, CDR1 is SGHNT and CDR2 YYREEE (reference sequence). In nucleotides, the CDR3 is TGTGCCAGCAGCTTGTGGGTCGGAGAGGAAAAACTGTTTTTT. It yields the protein CASSLWVGEEKLFF. The whole variable domain, remainder taken from reference TRBV5-4 and TRBJ1-4, is ETGVTQSPTHLIKTRGQQVTLRCSSQSGHNTVSWYQQALGQGPQFIFQYYREEENGRGNFPPRFSGLQFPNYSSELNVNALELDDSALYLCASSLWVGEEKLFFGSGTQLSVL.

The chain links TRBV6-5 to TRBJ1-1; D unresolved. The CDR3 runs 14 residues. Trimming cost V 0 bases and J 1 base, with 6 bases left between them. CDR1 MNHEY and CDR2 SVGAGI come from the germline V gene. The CDR3 spells CASSYSVRNTEAFF. For the CDR3, the DNA is TGTGCCAGCAGTTACTCGGTCAGGAACACTGAAGCTTTCTTT.

CDR3 protein: CASSLDGQGSRGYTF. The CDR3 DNA follows: TGCGCCAGCAGCTTGGATGGACAGGGCTCTCGTGGCTACACCTTC. J is TRBJ1-2 and V is TRBV5-1, with 8 nucleotides matching TRBD1. Germline V gene lookup returns CDR1 SGHRS and CDR2 YFSETQ. This CDR3 contains 15 residues. V dropped 0 bases and J dropped 7; count of bases not matched to a gene: 8.

The chain uses TRBV18 and TRBJ1-3; 7 positions agree with TRBD1. The CDR3 has 18 amino acids. V lost 3 bases to trimming and J lost 3 bases; unmatched junction nucleotides: 14. In germline, CDR1 is KGHSH, CDR2 LQKENI. Written as DNA, the CDR3 is TGTGCCAGCTCACCGCAAAGGGGGCGCAGAGTTGGTGGAAACACCATATATTTT. Amino acid sequence: CASSPQRGRRVGGNTIYF. The variable domain in full, with the rest retrieved from reference TRBV18 and TRBJ1-3, is NAGVMQNPRHLVRRRGQEARLRCSPMKGHSHVYWYRQLPEEGLKFMVYLQKENIIDESGMPKERFSAEFPKEGPSILRIQQVVRGDSAAYFCASSPQRGRRVGGNTIYFGEGSWLTVV.